The clone carrying this T cell receptor beta chain was seen many times. Its antigen remains unknown. This entry comes from a study of response to subunit inactivated influenza vaccine. General study results and limits: The authors suggested that every seasonal influenza vaccination recruits few new T cells.

TCRdb reprocessed the RT-PCR reads via MiXCR and lists one record per CDR3 protein. The table lists about 520,000 distinct CDR3 sequences, 7.2% of them singletons. The germline V gene encodes CDR1 LGHNA and CDR2 YSLEER. The CDR3 spans 14 residues. V lost 0 bases to trimming and J lost 10 bases, with 10 bases between them. The sequencing here drew on PBMCs from blood, taken roughly 24 months after vaccination. The origin of this receptor is a man aged 45 to 70 who received an inactivated influenza vaccine. The J gene is TRBJ1-6, the V gene TRBV4-3; D call uncertain. The CDR3 spells CASSQDLKNSPLHF. CDR3 coding DNA: TGCGCCAGCAGCCAAGATCTAAAAAACTCACCCCTCCACTTT.